Following are 28 T cell receptor beta chains from one sample sequenced in a study of regulatory T cells in long-lasting Graves disease. Through Arm-PCR of CDR3 regions and iRepertoire HTBI primers, TCR beta libraries were built. TCRdb reanalysed the multiplex PCR reads using MiXCR and keeps one entry per CDR3 protein. This sample has roughly 400,000 distinct CDR3 sequences, with less than 25% found just once. Time point described: persistent/refractory GD, antithyroid drugs over 5 years with positive TRAb. Scientists built the TCR library using RNA that was extracted from PBMCs. The material was peripheral blood mononuclear cells (PBMCs), obtained when the disease was refractory, from a patient treated with antithyroid drugs. These receptors were taken from a female donor with Graves disease.

The sample holds many counts of this clonotype. The rearrangement links TRBV7-8 to TRBJ2-7, with D hard to call. This CDR3 has 16 amino acids. Germline lookup yields CDR1 SGHVS and CDR2 FQNEAQ. V was pared by 5 bases and J by 6 bases, with 23 bases between. CDR3 sequence (DNA): TGTGCCAGCAGCCACTTGTGCAAACTGCCGCCCTGCGAGCAGTACTTC. It translates to CASSHLCKLPPCEQYF.

The chain couples TRBV25-1 to TRBJ1-6; 7 bases are shared with TRBD1. The germline CDR1 and CDR2 sequences are MGHDK and SYGVNS. The ends lost 3 bases at V and 4 bases at J; junction bases unmatched: 6. This CDR3 is 16 amino acids long. In DNA, the CDR3 is TGTGCCAGCAGTGAGTACGGGACAGAGTATAATTCACCCCTCCACTTT. As protein: CASSEYGTEYNSPLHF.

This clonotype showed up many times. The gene calls are TRBV29-1 and TRBJ2-5; either TRBD1 or TRBD2 may fit D (6 bases each). The V end lost 4 bases, the J end lost 5 bases, and 11 bases lay between the germline ends. The CDR3 totals 12 residues. Germline V gene data show CDR1 as SQVTM and CDR2 as ANQGSEA. CDR3 DNA sequence: TGCAGCGTTGTGGAAGGGGGGGAGACCCAGTACTTC. It is translated as CSVVEGGETQYF.

This clonotype occurred a few times. This chain uses TRBV6-1 with TRBJ1-4, with TRBD1 matching over 7 bases. Trimming took 5 bases from V and 7 from J; bases not matched to a gene: 10. In germline, CDR1 is MNHNS, CDR2 SASEGT. The CDR3 is 15 amino acids. DNA of the CDR3: TGTGCCAGCAGTAAAAACCGGGACAGAGGTGAAAAACTGTTTTTT. Translation gives CASSKNRDRGEKLFF.

This clonotype was counted a few times. The rearrangement uses TRBV29-1 and TRBJ2-5, with D possibly being TRBD2 (6 bases). Per germline, CDR1 SQVTM and CDR2 ANQGSEA. Trimming left V 4 bases short and J 0 bases short, with 15 bases between. The CDR3 loop spans 15 amino acids. CDR3 in amino acids: CSVVWVSGYQETQYF. The DNA of the CDR3 is TGCAGCGTTGTCTGGGTCAGCGGGTACCAAGAGACCCAGTACTTC.

This clonotype appeared once. A much larger clone differs from this one at a single base, so this may be a read error. The V call is TRBV28, the J call TRBJ1-1, with a tentative D call TRBD1 (5 bases). V lost 7 bases and J 2 bases, leaving 11 bases between the germline ends. The V gene's germline CDR1 is MDHEN and CDR2 SYDVKM. The CDR3 consists of 13 residues. CDR3 residues: CASTETANTEAFF. The DNA of the CDR3 is TGTGCCAGCACCGAGACAGCCAACACTGAAGCTTTCTTT.

This clonotype was seen a few times. The chain employs TRBV5-6 and TRBJ2-4; D tentatively reads TRBD1 or TRBD2 (5 bases each). CDR1 and CDR2 (germline): SGHDT, YYEEEE. Trimming left V 3 bases short and J 10 bases short, with 11 bases between. The CDR3 totals 12 residues. This CDR3 is CASSWGTGIQYF. CDR3 DNA: TGTGCCAGCAGCTGGGGGACGGGTATTCAGTACTTC. Variable domain in full (rest from reference TRBV5-6 and TRBJ2-4): DAGVTQSPTHLIKTRGQQVTLRCSPKSGHDTVSWYQQALGQGPQFIFQYYEEEERQRGNFPDRFSGHQFPNYSSELNVNALLLGDSALYLCASSWGTGIQYFGAGTRLSVL.

This clonotype was detected a few times. The V gene is TRBV2, the J gene TRBJ2-3, with 7 nucleotides matching TRBD1. The CDR3 spans 17 residues. Trimming cost V 1 base and J 2 bases; bases outside gene matches: 9. Germline CDR1 and CDR2: SNHLY and FYNNEI. The CDR3 loop reads CASSEGLQGVFTDTQYF. The DNA for the CDR3 is TGTGCCAGCAGTGAAGGCCTCCAGGGGGTATTCACAGATACGCAGTATTTT. Using reference TRBV2 and TRBJ2-3 for the parts outside the CDR3, the full variable domain is EPEVTQTPSHQVTQMGQEVILRCVPISNHLYFYWYRQILGQKVEFLVSFYNNEISEKSEIFDDQFSVERPDGSNFTLKIRSTKLEDSAMYFCASSEGLQGVFTDTQYFGPGTRLTVL.

This clonotype occurred many times. This chain links TRBV30 with TRBJ2-5; TRBD2 matches at 8 bases. J lost 5 bases, V lost 4 bases, and 9 bases had no gene match. The CDR3 length is 14 residues. In germline, CDR1 is GTSNPN, CDR2 SVGIG (reference sequence). The CDR3 is CAWNGTGGHETQYF. CDR3 nucleotide sequence: TGTGCCTGGAATGGGACGGGAGGGCACGAGACCCAGTACTTC.

This clonotype has more than one count but fewer than ten. V and J are TRBV30 and TRBJ1-2; 8 bases are a match to TRBD1. The CDR3 spans 14 residues. Trimming took 5 bases from V and 8 from J; bases not matched to a gene: 13. CDR1 and CDR2 from the germline V gene are GTSNPN and SVGIG (reference sequence). This chain's CDR3 is CAWLGTGNPRGYTF. Here the CDR3 DNA reads TGTGCCTGGCTCGGGACAGGCAACCCTCGGGGCTACACCTTC.

This clonotype was counted many times. This chain joins TRBV27 and TRBJ1-5; D not certain. CDR1 is MNHEY, CDR2 SMNVEV, per germline (reference sequence). Trimming stripped 4 bases from V and 9 bases from J, with 19 bases between. The CDR3 runs 15 residues. The CDR3 sequence: CASSSWGTPIGPQHF. For the CDR3, the DNA is TGTGCCAGCAGTTCGTGGGGAACGCCAATTGGGCCCCAGCATTTT.

V is TRBV28 and J is TRBJ2-7, with D possibly being TRBD2 (5 bases). There are 16 residues in the CDR3. Between the trimmed V and J ends, which lost 3 bases and 2 bases, there was a span of 17 bases. CDR1 is MDHEN, CDR2 SYDVKM, per germline. This CDR3 reads CASSLAEARRTYEQYF. In DNA form, the CDR3 reads TGTGCCAGCAGTTTGGCGGAGGCGAGACGCACCTACGAGCAGTACTTC. The full variable domain, rest sourced from reference TRBV28 and TRBJ2-7, is DVKVTQSSRYLVKRTGEKVFLECVQDMDHENMFWYRQDPGLGLRLIYFSYDVKMKEKGDIPEGYSVSREKKERFSLILESASTNQTSMYLCASSLAEARRTYEQYFGPGTRLTVT.

This clonotype was observed at least ten times. In DNA, the CDR3 is TGTGCCAGCAGTTGGACAGGGGGCCCAAATCAGCCCCAGCATTTT. Residues: CASSWTGGPNQPQHF. J is TRBJ1-5 and V is TRBV27; 11 nucleotides agree with TRBD1. CDR1 is MNHEY and CDR2 is SMNVEV in the germline V gene (reference sequence). J gave up 4 bases and V 4 bases, and 3 bases lay outside the gene matches. The length of the CDR3 is 15 residues.

Ten or more counts support this clonotype. The chain has TRBV6-2 or TRBV6-3 and TRBJ2-5; D possibly corresponds to TRBD2 (5 bases). Germline V gives CDR1 MNHEY, CDR2 SVGEGT. The CDR3 loop spans 14 amino acids. V lost 2 bases, J lost 5 bases, and 12 bases lay in between. CDR3 coding DNA: TGTGCCAGCAGTTACCTCTCCCGGGGTGAGACCCAGTACTTC. Encoded protein: CASSYLSRGETQYF.

This clonotype showed up just a few times. This chain uses TRBV5-1 with TRBJ1-3, with D unresolved. Germline CDR1 SGHRS, CDR2 YFSETQ. Trimming removed 3 bases at V and 0 bases at J, with 10 bases between. The CDR3 totals 15 residues. The CDR3: CASSSDGASGNTIYF. Here the CDR3 DNA reads TGCGCCAGCAGCTCGGACGGAGCCTCTGGAAACACCATATATTTT.

The sample holds many counts of this clonotype. The chain has TRBV19 and TRBJ2-6; D possibly uses TRBD1 or TRBD2 (5 bases each). The CDR3 has 16 residues. V was cut by 6 bases and J by 1 base, with 13 bases left in between. Germline values: CDR1 LNHDA, CDR2 SQIVND (reference sequence). The CDR3 nucleotides are TGTGCCAGTAGGTCGAGGGGCGCGTCTGGGGCCAACGTCCTGACTTTC. It yields the protein CASRSRGASGANVLTF.

This clonotype was detected only a few times. The V gene is TRBV19, the J gene TRBJ1-2, with 7 bases identical to TRBD1. With 4 bases clipped from V and 2 bases from J, the junction kept 4 bases outside the gene matches. Germline loops: CDR1 LNHDA, CDR2 SQIVND (reference sequence). This CDR3 is built from 14 residues. Here the CDR3 reads CASSTPGQNYGYTF. CDR3 in DNA: TGTGCCAGTAGTACCCCGGGACAGAACTATGGCTACACCTTC.

This clonotype was observed many times. The chain uses TRBV12-5 and TRBJ2-2; D is undetermined. Germline V lookup: CDR1 LGHNT, CDR2 FRNRAP. Trimming took 5 bases from V and 4 from J, leaving 11 bases between them. The CDR3 sequence is 14 residues long. The CDR3 spells CASGNQDRTGELFF. The CDR3 region has the DNA TGTGCTAGTGGTAACCAAGACCGCACCGGGGAGCTGTTTTTT.

This clonotype was counted only a few times. Being one base from a much bigger clone, this may be a read error. Here the CDR3 omits its conserved ending phenylalanine or tryptophan, so a read error is the likely source. The V gene is TRBV12-3 or TRBV12-4, the J gene TRBJ2-4; TRBD2 aligns across 11 bases. J lost 6 bases, V lost 6 bases, and 4 bases had no gene match. This CDR3 is built from 14 residues. CDR3 nucleotides: TGTGCCAGCAGCCCCGGACTAGCGGGAAACATTCAGTACCTC. It yields the protein CASSPGLAGNIQYL.

This clonotype was picked up a small number of times. This sequence joins TRBV7-2 and TRBJ2-7; 8 bases map to TRBD2. Germline-derived CDR1 and CDR2 are SGHTA and FQGNSA. The CDR3 runs 15 residues. J lost 4 bases, V lost 5 bases, and 10 bases had no gene match. The CDR3 DNA sequence: TGTGCCAGCAGCCCCCGCGGGGGGCGGTTTTACGAGCAGTACTTC. Its translation is CASSPRGGRFYEQYF.

The chain recombines TRBV6-5 with TRBJ2-6, with D unclear. CDR1 is MNHEY and CDR2 is SVGAGI in the germline V gene. The CDR3 is 13 amino acids. With 4 bases removed from V and 3 bases from J, the gap between germline ends came to 4 bases. CDR3 in amino acids: CASSSLGANVLTF. CDR3 DNA: TGTGCCAGCAGTTCCCTTGGGGCCAACGTCCTGACTTTC.

The J gene is TRBJ2-2, the V gene TRBV10-3; D gene ambiguous. The CDR3 consists of 16 residues. The germline V gene encodes CDR1 ENHRY and CDR2 SYGVKD. V was shortened by 2 bases and J by 4 bases, with 14 bases between the two germline ends. The CDR3 sequence: CAISEGRSEGTGELFF. CDR3 DNA: TGTGCCATCAGTGAGGGTAGGTCCGAAGGCACCGGGGAGCTGTTTTTT.

In its sample, this clonotype was seen many times. The gene calls are TRBV20-1 and TRBJ2-5; D is possibly TRBD2 (7 bases). Trimming took 6 bases from V and 3 from J, leaving 23 bases between them. Germline V gives CDR1 DFQATT, CDR2 SNEGSKA (reference sequence). The CDR3 consists of 16 residues. The CDR3 coding sequence is TGCAGTGCGGGGGGAGGGGGATCGATAAGAGAAGAGACCCAGTACTTC. Amino acid sequence: CSAGGGGSIREETQYF.

Points on this clonotype: A much larger clonotype is one base distant, so this may be a read error. The V and J genes are TRBV5-4 and TRBJ1-6, with D possibly being TRBD1 (5 bases). Germline lookup yields CDR1 SGHNT and CDR2 YYREEE (reference sequence). The length of the CDR3 is 14 residues. V lost 0 bases to trimming and J lost 5 bases, with 6 bases between them. CDR3 in DNA: TGTGCCAGCAGCTTGGACAGGAATAATTCACCCCTCCACTTT. Protein sequence: CASSLDRNNSPLHF.

This clonotype was seen only a few times. The rearrangement joins TRBV20-1 to TRBJ2-7; D is unresolved. Looked up from germline, CDR1 is DFQATT and CDR2 is SNEGSKA (reference sequence). The V and J ends lost 0 bases and 2 bases respectively, with 11 bases between them. The length of the CDR3 is 14 residues. The CDR3 is CSARDSSSTYEQYF. The CDR3 DNA sequence: TGCAGTGCTAGAGATTCTTCTTCTACCTACGAGCAGTACTTC.

CDR3 sequence reads: CASSPRRGHRPQHF. The DNA of the CDR3 is TGTGCCAGCAGCCCCCGCCGGGGGCATCGGCCCCAGCATTTT. The V call is TRBV11-2, the J call TRBJ1-5; perhaps TRBD1 as D (6 bases). The CDR3 spans 14 residues. Germline V CDR1 and CDR2: SGHAT, FQNNGV. Trimming took off 5 bases at V and 9 bases at J, with 17 bases between the two ends.

This rearrangement joins TRBV2 to TRBJ1-3, with 7 positions matching TRBD1. The CDR3 runs to 18 residues. The trim removed 8 bases at V and 0 bases at J, leaving 16 bases unmatched. Per germline, CDR1 SNHLY and CDR2 FYNNEI. The CDR3 loop reads CASAEPTGSLISGNTIYF. CDR3 bases: TGTGCCAGCGCCGAACCGACAGGGTCCCTAATCTCTGGAAACACCATATATTTT.

Many counts were recorded for this clonotype. V is TRBV6-1 and J is TRBJ2-7; D call uncertain. V lost 5 bases, J lost 3 bases, and 11 bases lay in between. Germline V gene lookup returns CDR1 MNHNS and CDR2 SASEGT. The CDR3 length is 13 residues. The CDR3 reads CASSITSSYEQYF. The CDR3 region has the DNA TGTGCCAGCAGTATAACGTCCAGCTACGAGCAGTACTTC.